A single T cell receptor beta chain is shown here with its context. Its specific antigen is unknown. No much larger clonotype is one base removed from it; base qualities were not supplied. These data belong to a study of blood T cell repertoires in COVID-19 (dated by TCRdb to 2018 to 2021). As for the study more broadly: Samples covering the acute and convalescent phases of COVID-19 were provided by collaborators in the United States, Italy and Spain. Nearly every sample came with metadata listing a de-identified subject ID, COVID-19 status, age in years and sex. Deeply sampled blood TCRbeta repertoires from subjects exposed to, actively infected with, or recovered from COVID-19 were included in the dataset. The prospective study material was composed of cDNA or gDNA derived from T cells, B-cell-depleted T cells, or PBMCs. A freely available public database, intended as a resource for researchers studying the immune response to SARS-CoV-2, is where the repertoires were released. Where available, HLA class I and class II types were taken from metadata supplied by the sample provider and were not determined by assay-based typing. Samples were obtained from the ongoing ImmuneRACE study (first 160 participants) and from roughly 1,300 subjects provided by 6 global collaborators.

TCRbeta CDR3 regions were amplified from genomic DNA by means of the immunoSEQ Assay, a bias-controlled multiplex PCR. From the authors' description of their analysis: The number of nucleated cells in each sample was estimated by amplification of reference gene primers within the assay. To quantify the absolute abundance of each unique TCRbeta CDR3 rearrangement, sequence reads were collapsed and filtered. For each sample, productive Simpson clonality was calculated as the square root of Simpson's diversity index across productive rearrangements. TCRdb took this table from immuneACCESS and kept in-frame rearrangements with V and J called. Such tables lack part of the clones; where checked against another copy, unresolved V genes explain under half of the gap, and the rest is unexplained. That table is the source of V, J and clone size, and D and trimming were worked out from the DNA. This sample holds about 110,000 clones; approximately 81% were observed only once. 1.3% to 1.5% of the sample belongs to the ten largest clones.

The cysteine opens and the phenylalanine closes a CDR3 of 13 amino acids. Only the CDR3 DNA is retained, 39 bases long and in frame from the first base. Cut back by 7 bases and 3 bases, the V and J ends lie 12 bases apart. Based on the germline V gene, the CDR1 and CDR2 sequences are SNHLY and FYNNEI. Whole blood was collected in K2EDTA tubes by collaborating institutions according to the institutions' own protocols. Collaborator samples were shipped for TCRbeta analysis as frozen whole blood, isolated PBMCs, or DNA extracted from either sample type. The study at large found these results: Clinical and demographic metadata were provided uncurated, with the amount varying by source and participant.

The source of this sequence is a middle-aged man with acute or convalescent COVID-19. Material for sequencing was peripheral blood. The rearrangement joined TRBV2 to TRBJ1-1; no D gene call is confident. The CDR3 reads CASNRDTHTEAFF. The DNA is TGTGCCAGCAACCGCGACACTCACACTGAAGCTTTCTTT.